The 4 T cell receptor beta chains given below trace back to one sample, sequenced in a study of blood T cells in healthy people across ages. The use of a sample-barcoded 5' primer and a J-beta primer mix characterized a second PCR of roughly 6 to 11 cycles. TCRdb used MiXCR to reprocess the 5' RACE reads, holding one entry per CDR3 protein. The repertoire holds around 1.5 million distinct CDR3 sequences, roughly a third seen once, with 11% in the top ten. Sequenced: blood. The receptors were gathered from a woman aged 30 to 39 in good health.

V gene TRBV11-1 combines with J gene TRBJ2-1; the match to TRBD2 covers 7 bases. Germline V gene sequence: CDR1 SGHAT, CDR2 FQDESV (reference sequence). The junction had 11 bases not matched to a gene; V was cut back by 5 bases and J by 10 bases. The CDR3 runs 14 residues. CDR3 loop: CASSRNAGADEQFF. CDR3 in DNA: TGTGCCAGCAGCCGAAACGCGGGAGCCGACGAGCAGTTCTTC.

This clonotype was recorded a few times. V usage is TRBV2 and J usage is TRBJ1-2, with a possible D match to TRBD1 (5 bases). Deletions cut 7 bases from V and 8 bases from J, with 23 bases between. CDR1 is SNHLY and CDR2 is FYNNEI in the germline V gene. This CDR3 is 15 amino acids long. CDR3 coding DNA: TGTGCCAGCACCAAAGAGGGGCCGGGTCGGAGGGGCTACACCTTC. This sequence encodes CASTKEGPGRRGYTF.

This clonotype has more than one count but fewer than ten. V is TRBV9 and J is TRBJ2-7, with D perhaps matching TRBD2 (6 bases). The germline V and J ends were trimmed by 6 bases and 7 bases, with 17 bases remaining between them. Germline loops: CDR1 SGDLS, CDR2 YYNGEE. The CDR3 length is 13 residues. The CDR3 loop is CASTIGDAGEQYF. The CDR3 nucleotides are TGTGCCAGCACGATCGGGGACGCGGGGGAGCAGTACTTC.

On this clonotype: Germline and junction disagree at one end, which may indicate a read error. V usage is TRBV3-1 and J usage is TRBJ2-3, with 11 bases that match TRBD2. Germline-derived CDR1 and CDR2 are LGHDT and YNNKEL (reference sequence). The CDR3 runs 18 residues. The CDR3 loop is CASSPTPGLAVSTDTQYF. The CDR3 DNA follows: TGTGCCAGCAGCCCTACCCCGGGACTAGCGGTGAGCACAGACACGCAGTATTTT.